The clone carrying this T cell receptor (beta chain) was picked up many times. The entry originates in a study of T cells in Graves' hyperthyroidism and ophthalmopathy. CDR3 length: 15 amino acids. CDR1 and CDR2 from the germline V gene are SGHTA and FQGTGA. The germline V and J ends were trimmed by 1 base and 0 bases, with 10 bases remaining between them. The investigators amplified TCR beta CDR3 regions from RNA transcripts. The HTBI primer set served for first-round RT-PCR of the TCR CDR3. TCRdb re-derived calls from the multiplex PCR reads in MiXCR, one entry per CDR3 protein. The sample carries roughly 420,000 distinct CDR3 sequences, more than 15% recorded once.

The receptor was isolated from a woman aged 18-29 years with Graves' hyperthyroidism. Specimen: blood. The chain uses TRBV7-3 and TRBJ2-7; D perhaps matches TRBD2 (6 bases). CDR3 DNA sequence: TGTGCCAGCAGCTTAATGGGGGGAGGCTCCTACGAGCAGTACTTC. Encoded protein: CASSLMGGGSYEQYF. Drawing the rest from reference TRBV7-3 and TRBJ2-7, the complete variable domain is GAGVSQTPSNKVTEKGKYVELRCDPISGHTALYWYRQSLGQGPEFLIYFQGTGAADDSGLPNDRFFAVRPEGSVSTLKIQRTERGDSAVYLCASSLMGGGSYEQYFGPGTRLTVT.